These 28 T cell receptor delta chains came from one sample sequenced in a study of γδ T cells in repeated Plasmodium falciparum infection. TCRdb reapplied CATT to the multiplex PCR reads. The data contain 70,000 to 95,000 delta-chain clones, about 1.5% of them singletons. Vgamma9/Vdelta2+ and Vdelta2-negative gammadelta T cells were flow-sorted from PBMC for bulk sequencing. The sample taken for sequencing was gamma-delta T cells from blood. The source is a pool of human donors (malaria-infected and uninfected, not separated).

This clone was detected only a few times. The TCRdb protein comes from a much larger clone and disagrees with this DNA's translation at residue 3, likely due to a read error; the protein given here is derived from the DNA. V is TRDV2 and J is TRDJ1; possibly TRDD3 for D (5 bases). Germline V lookup: CDR1 GEAIGNYY, CDR2 EKD. CDR3 size: 18 residues. The CDR3 spells CARDTVALGLGYTDKLIF. Written as DNA, the CDR3 is TGTGCCCGTGACACCGTGGCGCTGGGACTAGGTTACACCGATAAACTCATCTTT.

This clone occurred a few times. For this DNA, TCRdb reports the protein of a much larger clone, which diverges at residue 3, most likely from a read error; the protein presented here is translated directly from the DNA. V and J are TRDV1 and TRDJ1; 10 bases line up with TRDD3. V shed 10 bases, J shed 7 bases, and the junction held 18 bases outside the gene matches. The germline V gene encodes CDR1 TSWWSYY and CDR2 QGS. This CDR3 has 16 amino acids. CDR3 in amino acids: CAPVFGPLGDISKLIF. CDR3 coding DNA: TGTGCTCCTGTGTTCGGCCCCCTGGGGGATATCTCTAAACTCATCTTT.

This clone was seen a handful of times. TCRdb has a much larger clone's protein, which differs at residue 19 from the translation of this DNA, likely because of a read error; what is shown is the protein translated from the DNA. The genes are TRDV2 and TRDJ1, with TRDD3 identical over 10 bases. In the absence of a J gene in TCRdb, the DNA was matched to germline to assign it here. CDR1 and CDR2 from the germline V gene are GEAIGNYY and EKD. The CDR3 loop spans 25 amino acids. Unmatched junction bases numbered 31, after V lost 0 bases and J lost 1 base. The CDR3, as DNA: TGTGCCTGTGACACCGTCGGTCTGGGGGGATACGCGGCGAACCGCGTATCCGAGTCCACCGATAAACTCATCTTT. Its protein is CACDTVGLGGYAANRVSESTDKLIF.

Comments on this clone: TCRdb lists the protein of a much larger clone for this DNA, which differs at residue 3, so this is likely a read error; the protein given here is translated from the DNA itself. Other DNA sequences in the sample encode the same CDR3. The chain uses TRDV1 and TRDJ1; 12 bases are a match to TRDD3. The CDR3 is made up of 19 amino acids. Germline-derived CDR1 and CDR2 are TSWWSYY and QGS. CDR3 region: CAPGEGYLRSGGYADKLIF. CDR3 nucleotides: TGTGCTCCTGGGGAAGGGTATCTGCGCTCTGGGGGATACGCCGATAAACTCATCTTT.

A note on this clone: The protein held in TCRdb is that of a much larger clone and does not match this DNA's translation at residue 6, likely because of a read error; the protein shown is translated from the DNA. This chain joins TRDV2 and TRDJ1, with 11 nucleotides matching TRDD3. The J gene is absent in TCRdb and was assigned here via DNA matching to germline. The CDR3 extends over 20 amino acids. J lost 10 bases, V lost 0 bases, and 24 bases had no gene match. CDR1 is GEAIGNYY, CDR2 EKD, per germline. CDR3 in amino acids: CACDTAWRGEMGDTGPGLIF. CDR3 DNA: TGTGCCTGTGACACCGCATGGCGCGGGGAAATGGGGGATACGGGACCTGGACTCATCTTT.

Concerning this clone itself: The protein TCRdb lists belongs to a much larger clone and differs from this DNA's translation at residues 9 and 12, which points to a read error; the protein shown is made from the DNA. The J gene is TRDJ1, the V gene TRDV3, with a tentative D call TRDD3 (5 bases). The CDR3 covers 14 residues. Per germline, CDR1 TVYSNPD and CDR2 GDNSRS (reference sequence). The CDR3 nucleotides are TGTGCCTCCCAGGGGGGTTTGTACGCCGATAAATTCATCTTT. Its protein product is CASQGGLYADKFIF.

This clone was observed a few times. This is likely an artifact of a read error, given a far larger clone one base away. This chain uses TRDV1 with TRDJ1; 10 positions match TRDD3. The J gene is absent in TCRdb and was assigned here via DNA matching to germline. This CDR3 is built from 16 residues. The germline gives CDR1 TSWWSYY, CDR2 QGS. CDR3 residues: CALGELLTGGSDKLIF. The CDR3, as DNA: TGTGCCCTTGGGGAACTACTTACTGGGGGATCCGATAAACTCATCTTT.

V is TRDV1 and J is TRDJ1; D possibly corresponds to TRDD2 (6 bases). Germline matching of the DNA provided the J gene here, since TCRdb leaves it blank. The CDR3 is 14 amino acids. V was cut by 5 bases and J by 3 bases, with 13 bases left in between. CDR1 and CDR2 from the germline V gene are TSWWSYY and QGS. The DNA of the CDR3 is TGTGCTCTTGGGCCGCACACTTCCTCCGATAAACTCATCTTT. Translating it yields CALGPHTSSDKLIF.

A note on this clone: This DNA's translation and the protein TCRdb lists, from a much larger clone, do not match at residue 21, likely due to a read error; the protein shown is translated from the DNA. Here the CDR3 DNA reads TGTGCTCTTGGGGAAGGATCCCTCCTACCTTGTACTGGGGATGCCTGGGACACCCGACAGACGTTTTTC. Protein product: CALGEGSLLPCTGDAWDTRQTFF. No J gene call was made, and the V gene is TRDV1; the table's D call, TRDD3, was not checked against the DNA. In germline, CDR1 is TSWWSYY, CDR2 QGS. CDR3 size: 23 residues.

This clone occurred a few times. The TCRdb protein, from a much larger clone, departs from this DNA's translation at residue 8, likely by read error; the protein shown derives from the DNA. This rearrangement joins TRDV2 to TRDJ1; perhaps TRDD3 as D (5 bases). TCRdb offers no J gene call, so here the DNA was matched to germline to obtain one. This CDR3 has 17 amino acids. CDR1 GEAIGNYY and CDR2 EKD come from the germline V gene. V lost 0 bases and J lost 0, with 16 bases in between. The CDR3 spells CACDTVDTGTHTDKLIF. DNA of the CDR3: TGTGCCTGTGACACCGTCGATACAGGTACACACACCGATAAACTCATCTTT.

In regard to this clone: The translation of this DNA and the TCRdb protein of a much larger clone differ at residue 7, probably owing to a read error; the protein shown here is translated from the DNA. CDR3 protein: CALGELGLGDLYTDKLIF. The CDR3 DNA reads TGTGCTCTTGGGGAACTAGGACTGGGGGATTTATACACCGATAAACTCATCTTT. The chain joins TRDV1 to TRDJ1, with TRDD3 matching over 10 bases. The CDR3 totals 18 residues. Germline CDR1 and CDR2: TSWWSYY and QGS. After removal of 0 bases from V and 0 bases from J, the junction contained 7 bases not matched to a gene.

This clone was seen many times. This sequence joins TRDV1 and TRDJ1; 12 bases line up with TRDD3. The CDR3 loop spans 20 amino acids. V lost 3 bases to trimming and J lost 3 bases; unmatched junction nucleotides: 17. CDR1 is TSWWSYY and CDR2 is QGS in the germline V gene. CDR3: CALGEGLLVLGDTSADKLIF. DNA of the CDR3: TGTGCTCTTGGGGAGGGCCTTCTCGTACTGGGGGATACTAGTGCCGATAAACTCATCTTT.

This clone was seen a few times. TCRdb shows a much larger clone's protein in place of this DNA's translation, and the two differ at residue 18, likely through a read error; the protein shown is translated from the DNA. No J gene was called, and the V gene is TRDV1; no check of the table's D call, TRDD3, against the DNA was made. CDR3 length: 20 residues. The germline CDR1 and CDR2 sequences are TSWWSYY and QGS. DNA for the CDR3: TGTGCTCTTGGGGAAAAATTCATGTCCTACCCCTACTCGTTTGGGGCTAAACCCATCTTT. It yields the protein CALGEKFMSYPYSFGAKPIF.

As concerns this clone: The TCRdb record carries a much larger clone's protein, which differs from this DNA's translation at residue 4; a read error is the likely cause, and the protein listed here is the DNA translation. The chain recombines TRDV2 with TRDJ1, with D tentatively TRDD3 (6 bases). The J gene, missing from TCRdb, was assigned here through DNA to germline matching. CDR3 length equals 16 residues. Looked up from germline, CDR1 is GEAIGNYY and CDR2 is EKD. The chain's CDR3 is CACVTVAGAYTDKLIF. In nucleotides, the CDR3 is TGTGCCTGTGTCACCGTGGCTGGGGCGTACACCGATAAACTCATCTTT.

A remark on this clone: With only one base between it and a far larger clone, this is likely a read error. Within the sample, other DNA sequences also encode this same CDR3. The chain joins TRDV2 to TRDJ1; TRDD3 aligns across 11 bases. V gave up 1 base and J gave up 4 bases; unmatched junction bases: 4. Germline CDR1 GEAIGNYY, CDR2 EKD. The CDR3 is 15 amino acids. The CDR3 loop is CACDTLGDTYDKLIF. CDR3 sequence (DNA): TGTGCCTGTGACACGCTGGGGGATACCTACGATAAACTCATCTTT.

This clone has a handful of counts. TCRdb's protein, taken from a much larger clone, differs from this DNA's translation at residue 5, likely owing to a read error; the protein displayed comes from the DNA. The chain recombines TRDV1 with TRDJ1; D ambiguous. The J gene comes from matching the DNA to germline here; TCRdb lacks it. V dropped 5 bases and J dropped 6 bases, with 10 bases sitting between them. CDR1 is TSWWSYY, CDR2 QGS, per germline. The CDR3 totals 12 residues. CDR3 sequence reads: CALGKLRYKLIF. The CDR3 DNA reads as TGTGCTCTTGGGAAATTGCGGTATAAACTCATCTTT.

Comments on this clone: The mismatch at residue 12 between this DNA's translation and the TCRdb protein of a much larger clone likely reflects a read error; the protein shown is translated from the DNA. This chain connects TRDV1 to TRDJ3; a possible D gene is TRDD3 (6 bases). The J gene, left out of TCRdb, was set here by checking the DNA against germline. Per germline, CDR1 TSWWSYY and CDR2 QGS. The CDR3 contains 19 residues. CDR3 sequence (DNA): TGTGCTCTTGGGAAGCCCTGGGGCCTCAGCTCCGGGGACACCCGACAGATGTTTTTC. This codes for CALGKPWGLSSGDTRQMFF.

This clone was picked up many times. Other nucleotide sequences in the sample specify the same CDR3. V usage is TRDV2 and J usage is TRDJ1, with 8 bases lining up with TRDD3. The CDR3 extends over 19 amino acids. Germline CDR1 is GEAIGNYY and CDR2 is EKD. V gave up 4 bases and J gave up 0 bases; unmatched junction bases: 18. The CDR3 DNA reads as TGTGCCTGTGATCCTCTCCCGCTACTGGGGGGGAAGTACACCGATAAACTCATCTTT. It codes for CACDPLPLLGGKYTDKLIF.

This chain joins TRDV1 and TRDJ1; TRDD3 aligns across 8 bases. In germline, CDR1 is TSWWSYY, CDR2 QGS. This CDR3 region has 14 residues. With V trimmed by 2 bases and J by 9 bases, 8 bases remained unmatched. The CDR3 DNA follows: TGTGCTCTTGGGGAATCACACTGGGGGCCGGAACTCATCTTT. This gives the protein CALGESHWGPELIF.

There are many counts of this clone. The V gene is TRDV1, the J gene TRDJ1; TRDD3 matches 10 bases. V shed 2 bases and J 4 bases; nucleotides not matched to a gene: 7. The CDR3 sequence is 16 residues long. Germline lookup yields CDR1 TSWWSYY and CDR2 QGS. CDR3 DNA: TGTGCTCTTGGGGAAGGGGCCTGGGGGATAGGCGATAAACTCATCTTT. It yields the protein CALGEGAWGIGDKLIF.

This clone was detected a few times. The TCRdb record carries a much larger clone's protein, which differs from this DNA's translation at residue 7; a read error is the likely cause, and the protein listed here is the DNA translation. The chain couples TRDV1 to TRDJ1, with D uncertain. With 1 base removed from V and 0 bases from J, the gap between germline ends came to 12 bases. Germline V CDR1 and CDR2: TSWWSYY, QGS. The CDR3 runs to 16 residues. The DNA for the CDR3 is TGTGCTCTTGGGGAACCAATGACGGGGTACACCGATAAACTCATCTTT. Translated: CALGEPMTGYTDKLIF.

This clone has just a few counts. A clone one base away is much larger, so this may be a read error. The CDR3 DNA reads TGTGCCTGTGACACCATGCTTGACTCCGATAAACTCATCTTT. As protein: CACDTMLDSDKLIF. The V and J genes are TRDV2 and TRDJ1; D remains unclear. TCRdb does not report a J gene; here it was assigned by matching the DNA to germline references. The CDR3 totals 14 residues. V lost 0 bases to trimming and J lost 3 bases, with 10 bases between them. CDR1 is GEAIGNYY and CDR2 is EKD in the germline V gene.

Regarding this clone: TCRdb has a much larger clone's protein, which differs at residue 14 from the translation of this DNA, likely because of a read error; what is shown is the protein translated from the DNA. No J gene call was made, and the V gene is TRDV1; TRDD3 reflects the table's D call only, with no check against the DNA. The CDR3 has 15 amino acids. The germline V gene encodes CDR1 TSWWSYY and CDR2 QGS. DNA of the CDR3: TGTGCTCTTGGGGAAGTTTACGTCCTGCCCCACAAACTCACCTTT. Protein product: CALGEVYVLPHKLTF.

This clone turned up a few times. The protein that TCRdb holds for this DNA derives from a much larger clone and differs from the translated DNA at residue 3, which likely indicates a read error; the protein shown here is translated from the DNA. J is TRDJ1 and V is TRDV2; possibly TRDD3 for D (6 bases). Because TCRdb records no J gene, it was assigned here through a match of the DNA to germline. The V end was cut by 8 bases, the J end by 5 bases, with 29 bases between. CDR1 is GEAIGNYY and CDR2 is EKD in the germline V gene. The CDR3 is 17 residues long. CDR3 region: CAYAALGFSGDGDKLIF. For the CDR3, the DNA is TGTGCCTATGCGGCCCTCGGCTTCTCCGGGGATGGGGATAAACTCATCTTT.

This clone was counted many times. A read error is likely here: a far larger clone is one base away. Other DNA sequences within the sample encode an identical CDR3. The chain uses TRDV2 and TRDJ3; D is undetermined. TCRdb offers no J gene call, so here the DNA was matched to germline to obtain one. Looked up from germline, CDR1 is GEAIGNYY and CDR2 is EKD. This CDR3 is built from 18 residues. The CDR3 reads CACDTVTPGARDTRQMFF. CDR3 bases: TGTGCATGTGACACCGTCACGCCAGGGGCCAGGGACACCCGACAGATGTTTTTC.

This clone was seen ten or more times. Germline is not matched at one junction end, which may reflect a read error. The J gene is TRDJ1, the V gene TRDV1; TRDD2 or TRDD3 may be the D gene (9 bases each). Germline V gene sequence: CDR1 TSWWSYY, CDR2 QGS. The CDR3 extends over 24 amino acids. The CDR3 spells CALGDALPSYQVLGDFGYTDKLTF. The CDR3 region has the DNA TGTGCTCTTGGGGATGCGCTTCCTTCCTACCAGGTACTGGGGGACTTCGGGTACACCGATAAACTCACCTTT.

Note on this clone: The mismatch at residue 14 between this DNA's translation and the TCRdb protein of a much larger clone likely reflects a read error; the protein shown is translated from the DNA. A V gene of TRDV1 was called, but no J gene was assigned; the table calls TRDD3, which could not be checked here. The CDR3 extends over 15 amino acids. CDR1 is TSWWSYY, CDR2 QGS, per germline. CDR3 region: CALGEPPGWDDKLTF. The DNA of the CDR3 is TGTGCTCTTGGGGAACCACCGGGGTGGGACGATAAACTCACCTTT.

This clone was recorded many times. The chain is built from TRDV1 and TRDJ1, with 8 bases lining up with TRDD3. With V trimmed by 0 bases and J by 1 base, 10 bases remained unmatched. Germline-derived CDR1 and CDR2 are TSWWSYY and QGS. This CDR3 has 18 amino acids. CDR3 protein: CALGELHVLLGVTDKLIF. The CDR3 DNA follows: TGTGCTCTTGGGGAACTTCACGTCCTACTGGGGGTCACCGATAAACTCATCTTT.